This TCR beta chain originates from a study of T cells after yellow fever vaccination. Study observations and caveats: The presence of abundant clonotypes contaminating from the bulk population was possible in FACS-sorted repertoires.

TCRdb called the 5' RACE reads again in MiXCR, with one record for every CDR3 protein. The data hold 100,000 or so distinct CDR3 sequences, with roughly 8.2% observed a single time. With V trimmed by 4 bases and J by 2 bases, 2 bases remained unmatched. Germline CDR1 reads MNHEY; CDR2 reads SVGEGT. The CDR3 length is 14 residues. This clonotype was observed at least ten times. The sample here was CD8+ T cells not binding an NS4B(214-222) dextramer, sorted from PBMCs, taken less than 16 days after the first yellow fever vaccination. The chain recombines TRBV6-2 or TRBV6-3 with TRBJ2-5, with 9 bases that match TRBD2. The sequence came from a young man who received the YFV17D yellow fever vaccine. The CDR3 loop is CASSSLAGQETQYF. Here the CDR3 DNA reads TGTGCCAGCAGTTCCCTAGCGGGGCAAGAGACCCAGTACTTC.